This section outlines one T cell receptor beta chain sequence together with its context. The antigen is undetermined. The data stem from a study of OX40 agonist ivuxolimab in advanced cancers. Study at large: Every 2 weeks, patients received ivuxolimab intravenously, dosed at 0.01 to 10 mg/kg. Overall study results and limits: Those patients achieving a partial response at 0.1-3.0 mg/kg showed among the lowest clonal expansion.

Method: immunoSEQ multiplex PCR; TCRdb's copy keeps in-frame clones and lacks some. The data contain about 68,000 clones, around 85% of them singletons. From germline, CDR1 is SGHRS and CDR2 YFSETQ. V lost 3 bases and J lost 4, with 13 bases in between. The CDR3 consists of 14 residues. The V and J genes are TRBV5-1 and TRBJ1-2, with D perhaps TRBD1 (6 bases). The TCR originated in an adult with an advanced solid tumor such as melanoma, head and neck, liver or kidney cancer. The specimen comprised CD4+ or CD8+ T cells sorted from blood, sampled in a trial of the OX40 agonist ivuxolimab. This CDR3 is CASSSTVQGYGYTF. In DNA, the CDR3 is TGCGCCAGCAGCTCAACGGTACAGGGCTATGGCTACACCTTC.